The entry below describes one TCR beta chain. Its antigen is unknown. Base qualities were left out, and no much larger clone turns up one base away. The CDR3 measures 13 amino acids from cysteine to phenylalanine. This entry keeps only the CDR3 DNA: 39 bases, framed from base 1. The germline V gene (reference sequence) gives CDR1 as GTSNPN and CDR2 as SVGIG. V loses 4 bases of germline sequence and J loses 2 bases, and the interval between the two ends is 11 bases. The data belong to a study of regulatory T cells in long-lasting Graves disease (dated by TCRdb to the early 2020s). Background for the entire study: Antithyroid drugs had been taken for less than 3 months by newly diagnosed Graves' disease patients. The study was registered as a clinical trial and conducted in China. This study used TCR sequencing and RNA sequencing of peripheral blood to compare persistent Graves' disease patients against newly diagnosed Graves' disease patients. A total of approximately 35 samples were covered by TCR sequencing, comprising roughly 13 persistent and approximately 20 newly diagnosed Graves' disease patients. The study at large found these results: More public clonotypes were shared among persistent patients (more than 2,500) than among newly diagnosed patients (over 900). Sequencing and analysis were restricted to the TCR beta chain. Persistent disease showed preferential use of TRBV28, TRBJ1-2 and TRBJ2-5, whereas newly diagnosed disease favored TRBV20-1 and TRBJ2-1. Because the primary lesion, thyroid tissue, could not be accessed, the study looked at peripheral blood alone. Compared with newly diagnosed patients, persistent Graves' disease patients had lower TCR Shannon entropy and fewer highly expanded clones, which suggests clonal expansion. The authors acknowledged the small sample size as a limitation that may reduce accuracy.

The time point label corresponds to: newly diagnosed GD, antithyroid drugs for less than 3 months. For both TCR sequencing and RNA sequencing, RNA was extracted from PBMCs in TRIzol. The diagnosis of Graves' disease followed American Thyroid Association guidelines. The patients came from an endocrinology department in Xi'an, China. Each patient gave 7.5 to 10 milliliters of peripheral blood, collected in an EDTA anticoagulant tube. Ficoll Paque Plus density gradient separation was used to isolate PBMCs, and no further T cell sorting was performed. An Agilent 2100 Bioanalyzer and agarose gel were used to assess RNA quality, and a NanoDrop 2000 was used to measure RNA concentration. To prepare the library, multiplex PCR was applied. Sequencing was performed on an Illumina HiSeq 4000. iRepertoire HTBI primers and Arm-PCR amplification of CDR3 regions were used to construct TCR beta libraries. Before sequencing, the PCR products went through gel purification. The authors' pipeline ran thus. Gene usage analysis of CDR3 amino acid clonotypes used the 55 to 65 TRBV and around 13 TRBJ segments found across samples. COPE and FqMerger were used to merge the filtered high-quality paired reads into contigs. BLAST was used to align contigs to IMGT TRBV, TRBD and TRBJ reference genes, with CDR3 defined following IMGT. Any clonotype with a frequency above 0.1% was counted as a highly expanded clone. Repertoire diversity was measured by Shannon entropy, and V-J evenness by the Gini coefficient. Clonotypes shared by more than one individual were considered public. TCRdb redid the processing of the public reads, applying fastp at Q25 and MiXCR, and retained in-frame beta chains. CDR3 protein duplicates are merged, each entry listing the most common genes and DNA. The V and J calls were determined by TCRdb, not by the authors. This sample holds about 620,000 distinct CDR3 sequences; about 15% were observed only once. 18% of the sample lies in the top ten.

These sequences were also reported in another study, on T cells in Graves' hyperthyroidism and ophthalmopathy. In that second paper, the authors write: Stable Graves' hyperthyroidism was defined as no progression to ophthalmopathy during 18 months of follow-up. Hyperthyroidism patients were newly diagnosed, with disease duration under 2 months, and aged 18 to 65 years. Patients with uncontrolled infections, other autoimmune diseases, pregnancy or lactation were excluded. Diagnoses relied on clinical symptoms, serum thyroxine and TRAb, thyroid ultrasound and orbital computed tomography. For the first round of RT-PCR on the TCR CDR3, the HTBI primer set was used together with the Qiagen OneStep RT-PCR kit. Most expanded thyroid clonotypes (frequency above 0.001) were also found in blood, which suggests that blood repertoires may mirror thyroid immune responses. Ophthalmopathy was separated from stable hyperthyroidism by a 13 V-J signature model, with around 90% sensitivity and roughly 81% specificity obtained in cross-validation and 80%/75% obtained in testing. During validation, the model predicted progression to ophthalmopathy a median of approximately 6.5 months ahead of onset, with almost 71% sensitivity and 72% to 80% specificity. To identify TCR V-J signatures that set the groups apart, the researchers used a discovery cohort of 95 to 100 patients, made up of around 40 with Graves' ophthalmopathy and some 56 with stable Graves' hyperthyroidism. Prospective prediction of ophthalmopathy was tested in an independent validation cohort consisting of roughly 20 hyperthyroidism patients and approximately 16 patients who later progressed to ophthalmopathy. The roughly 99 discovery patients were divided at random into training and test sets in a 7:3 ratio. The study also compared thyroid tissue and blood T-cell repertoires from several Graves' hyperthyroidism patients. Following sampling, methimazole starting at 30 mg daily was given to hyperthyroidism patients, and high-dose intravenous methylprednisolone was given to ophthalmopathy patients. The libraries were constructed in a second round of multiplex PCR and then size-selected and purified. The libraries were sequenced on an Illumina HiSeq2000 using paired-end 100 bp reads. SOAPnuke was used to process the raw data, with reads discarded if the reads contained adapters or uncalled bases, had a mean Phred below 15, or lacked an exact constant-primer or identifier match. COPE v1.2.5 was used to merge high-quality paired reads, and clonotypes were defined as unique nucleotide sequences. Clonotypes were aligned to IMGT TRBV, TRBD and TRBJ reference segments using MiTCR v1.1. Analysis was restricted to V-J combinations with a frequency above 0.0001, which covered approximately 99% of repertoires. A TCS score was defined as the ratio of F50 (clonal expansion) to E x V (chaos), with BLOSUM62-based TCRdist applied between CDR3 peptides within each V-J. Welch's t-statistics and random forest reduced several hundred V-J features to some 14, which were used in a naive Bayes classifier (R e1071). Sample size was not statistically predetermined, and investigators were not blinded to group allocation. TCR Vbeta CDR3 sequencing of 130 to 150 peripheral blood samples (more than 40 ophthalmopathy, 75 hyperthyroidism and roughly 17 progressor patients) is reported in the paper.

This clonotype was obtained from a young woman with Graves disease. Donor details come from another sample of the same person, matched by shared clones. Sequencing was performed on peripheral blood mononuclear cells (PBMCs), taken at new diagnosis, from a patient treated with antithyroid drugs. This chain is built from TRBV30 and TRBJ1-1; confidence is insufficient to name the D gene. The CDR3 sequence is CAWMGGLNTEAFF. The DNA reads TGTGCCTGGATGGGTGGGCTCAACACTGAAGCTTTCTTT.